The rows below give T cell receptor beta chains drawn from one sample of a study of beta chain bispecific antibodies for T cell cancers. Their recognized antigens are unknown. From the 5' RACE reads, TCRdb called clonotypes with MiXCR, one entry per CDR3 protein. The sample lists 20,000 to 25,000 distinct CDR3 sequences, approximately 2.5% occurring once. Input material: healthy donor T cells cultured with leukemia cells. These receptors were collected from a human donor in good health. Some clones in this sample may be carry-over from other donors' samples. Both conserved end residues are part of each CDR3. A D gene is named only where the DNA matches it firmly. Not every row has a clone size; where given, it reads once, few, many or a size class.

CDR3 DNA: TGTGCCATCAAGGGGGCCAGCGGCATGAACACTGAAGCTTTCTTT
CDR3 protein: CAIKGASGMNTEAFF
CDR3 length: 15
V gene: TRBV10-3
J gene: TRBJ1-1
D gene: TRBD1
clone size: many

CDR3 DNA: TGCAGTGCTAGAGATTTTCTGAACACTGAAGCTTTCTTT
CDR3 protein: CSARDFLNTEAFF
CDR3 length: 13
V gene: TRBV20-1
J gene: TRBJ1-1
D gene: NA
clone size: NA

CDR3 DNA: TGTGCCAGCACTCAAACAGGGGGCTACACCGGGGAGCTGTTTTTT
CDR3 protein: CASTQTGGYTGELFF
CDR3 length: 15
V gene: TRBV6-6
J gene: TRBJ2-2
D gene: TRBD1
clone size: many

CDR3 DNA: TGTGCCAGCGGCCCCCTCGCCCTGGGGGAGACCCAGTACTTC
CDR3 protein: CASGPLALGETQYF
CDR3 length: 14
V gene: TRBV28
J gene: TRBJ2-5
D gene: NA
clone size: many

CDR3 DNA: TGTGCCAGCAGTCGGGCCAGGACAGGGTACAATGAGCAGTTCTTC
CDR3 protein: CASSRARTGYNEQFF
CDR3 length: 15
V gene: TRBV5-4
J gene: TRBJ2-1
D gene: TRBD1
clone size: NA

CDR3 DNA: TGTGCCAGCAGACCCACAGGTTACTACGAGCAGTACTTC
CDR3 protein: CASRPTGYYEQYF
CDR3 length: 13
V gene: TRBV28
J gene: TRBJ2-7
D gene: NA
clone size: many

CDR3 DNA: TGTGCCAGCAGCTGGAAGTGGGGGGTCGCAACCAAAAACATTCAGTACTTC
CDR3 protein: CASSWKWGVATKNIQYF
CDR3 length: 17
V gene: TRBV5-6
J gene: TRBJ2-4
D gene: NA
clone size: few

CDR3 DNA: TGTGCCAGTAGTATTTCGGGGGCAGGCGGTCAGCCCCAGCATTTT
CDR3 protein: CASSISGAGGQPQHF
CDR3 length: 15
V gene: TRBV19
J gene: TRBJ1-5
D gene: NA
clone size: many

CDR3 DNA: TGTGCCTGGAGTGTAGGGGCTCCGGGGACTGAAGCTTTCTTT
CDR3 protein: CAWSVGAPGTEAFF
CDR3 length: 14
V gene: TRBV30
J gene: TRBJ1-1
D gene: NA
clone size: many

CDR3 DNA: TGTGCCAGCCAACCAGTCTCTGGAAACACCATATATTTT
CDR3 protein: CASQPVSGNTIYF
CDR3 length: 13
V gene: TRBV4-2
J gene: TRBJ1-3
D gene: NA
clone size: NA

CDR3 DNA: TGTGCCATCAGTGCGCGGCTAGCGGAAGAGACCCAGTACTTC
CDR3 protein: CAISARLAEETQYF
CDR3 length: 14
V gene: TRBV10-3
J gene: TRBJ2-5
D gene: TRBD2
clone size: many

CDR3 DNA: TGTGCCTGGAGTGTAAACGGGGATCAGCCCCAGCATTTT
CDR3 protein: CAWSVNGDQPQHF
CDR3 length: 13
V gene: TRBV30
J gene: TRBJ1-5
D gene: NA
clone size: many

CDR3 DNA: TGTGCCAGCAGCGTAGATGCTGATCAGCCCCAGCATTTT
CDR3 protein: CASSVDADQPQHF
CDR3 length: 13
V gene: TRBV9
J gene: TRBJ1-5
D gene: NA
clone size: few

CDR3 DNA: TGCGCCAGCAGACCGGATTTGGGGACTGAAGCTTTCTTT
CDR3 protein: CASRPDLGTEAFF
CDR3 length: 13
V gene: TRBV5-1
J gene: TRBJ1-1
D gene: NA
clone size: many

CDR3 DNA: TGCGCCAGCAGCCCGCCGGGACAGTTACACTACAATGAGCAGTTCTTC
CDR3 protein: CASSPPGQLHYNEQFF
CDR3 length: 16
V gene: TRBV5-1
J gene: TRBJ2-1
D gene: TRBD1
clone size: many

CDR3 DNA: TGCGCCAGCAGCTTGATTGGGTACACTGAAGCTTTCTTT
CDR3 protein: CASSLIGYTEAFF
CDR3 length: 13
V gene: TRBV5-1
J gene: TRBJ1-1
D gene: NA
clone size: many

CDR3 DNA: TGTGCCAGCAGAATAAGGACTAGCGGGGTAGAGACCCAGTACTTC
CDR3 protein: CASRIRTSGVETQYF
CDR3 length: 15
V gene: TRBV2
J gene: TRBJ2-5
D gene: TRBD2
clone size: NA

CDR3 DNA: TGTGCCAGCAGTTTGGGACGGGGGAGCTCCTACAATGAGCAGTTCTTC
CDR3 protein: CASSLGRGSSYNEQFF
CDR3 length: 16
V gene: TRBV12-3/TRBV12-4
J gene: TRBJ2-1
D gene: NA
clone size: many

CDR3 DNA: TGTGCTAGTGCCCCTTACTCTAGCACAGATACGCAGTATTTT
CDR3 protein: CASAPYSSTDTQYF
CDR3 length: 14
V gene: TRBV12-5
J gene: TRBJ2-3
D gene: NA
clone size: many

CDR3 DNA: TGTGCCAGCAGTTACTCGGCCCAGGTACCCTCCTACGAGCAGTACTTC
CDR3 protein: CASSYSAQVPSYEQYF
CDR3 length: 16
V gene: TRBV6-5
J gene: TRBJ2-7
D gene: NA
clone size: many

CDR3 DNA: TGTGCCAGCAGCTTGTCTGGTAGCGCAGATACGCAGTATTTT
CDR3 protein: CASSLSGSADTQYF
CDR3 length: 14
V gene: TRBV5-5
J gene: TRBJ2-3
D gene: NA
clone size: few

CDR3 DNA: TGTGCCAGCACCCGGGGGCGAGGAGATACGCAGTATTTT
CDR3 protein: CASTRGRGDTQYF
CDR3 length: 13
V gene: TRBV3-1
J gene: TRBJ2-3
D gene: NA
clone size: many

CDR3 DNA: TGTGCCAGCAGTCCCCGGGACCTTTCCCACGAGCAGTACTTC
CDR3 protein: CASSPRDLSHEQYF
CDR3 length: 14
V gene: TRBV27
J gene: TRBJ2-7
D gene: NA
clone size: many

CDR3 DNA: TGCGCCAGCAGCTTGGATGGGTTCTATGGCTACACCTTC
CDR3 protein: CASSLDGFYGYTF
CDR3 length: 13
V gene: TRBV5-1
J gene: TRBJ1-2
D gene: NA
clone size: many

CDR3 DNA: TGCAGTGCTAGCCCCTCGGGCCCCTACGAGCAGTACTTC
CDR3 protein: CSASPSGPYEQYF
CDR3 length: 13
V gene: TRBV20-1
J gene: TRBJ2-7
D gene: NA
clone size: many

CDR3 DNA: TGTGCCAGCAGGGTGGCAGATACGCAGTATTTT
CDR3 protein: CASRVADTQYF
CDR3 length: 11
V gene: TRBV27
J gene: TRBJ2-3
D gene: NA
clone size: many

CDR3 DNA: TGCAGTGCTAGGGACTCAGGTCAGCCCCAGCATTTT
CDR3 protein: CSARDSGQPQHF
CDR3 length: 12
V gene: TRBV20-1
J gene: TRBJ1-5
D gene: NA
clone size: many

CDR3 DNA: TGTGCCAGCAGCGTAAAGGTGACAGTCCAAGAGACCCAGTACTTC
CDR3 protein: CASSVKVTVQETQYF
CDR3 length: 15
V gene: TRBV11-2
J gene: TRBJ2-5
D gene: NA
clone size: few

CDR3 DNA: TGTGCCAGCAGCACCGGACAGGGGAGATTCCACGAGCAGTACTTC
CDR3 protein: CASSTGQGRFHEQYF
CDR3 length: 15
V gene: TRBV7-9
J gene: TRBJ2-7
D gene: TRBD1
clone size: many

CDR3 DNA: TGTGCTAGTGCCCCCAGAGGGGGAGAAGTGGGCTCCTACGAGCAGTACTTC
CDR3 protein: CASAPRGGEVGSYEQYF
CDR3 length: 17
V gene: TRBV12-5
J gene: TRBJ2-7
D gene: NA
clone size: many